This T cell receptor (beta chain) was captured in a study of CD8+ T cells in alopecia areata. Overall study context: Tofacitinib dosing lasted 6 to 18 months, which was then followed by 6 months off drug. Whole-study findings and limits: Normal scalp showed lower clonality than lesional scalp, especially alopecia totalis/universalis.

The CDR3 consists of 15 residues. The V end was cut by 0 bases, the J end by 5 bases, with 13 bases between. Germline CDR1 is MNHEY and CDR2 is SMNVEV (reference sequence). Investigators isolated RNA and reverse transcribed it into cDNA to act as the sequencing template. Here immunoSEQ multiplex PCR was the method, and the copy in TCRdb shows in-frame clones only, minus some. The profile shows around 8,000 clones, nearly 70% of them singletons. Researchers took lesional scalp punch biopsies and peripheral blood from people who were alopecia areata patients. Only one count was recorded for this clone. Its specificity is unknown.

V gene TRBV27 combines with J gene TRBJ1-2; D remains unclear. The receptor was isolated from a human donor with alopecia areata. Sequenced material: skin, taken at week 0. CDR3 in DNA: TGTGCCAGCAGTTTATCGGTTGGCAGCCTGTATGGCTACACCTTC. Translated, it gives CASSLSVGSLYGYTF.